This TCR beta chain stems from a study of T cell repertoires in cytomegalovirus infection. Looking at the study overall: HLA-B-restricted CMV epitopes that are well studied were used alongside recently identified HLA-C-restricted ones. Public signatures in TCR beta pointed to CMV infection and matching HLA type. Study-wide points: Cumulative frequency (of public TCR beta family members) identified carriers of CMV plus the relevant HLA. Dominant in the ex vivo response were TCR beta clonotypes restricted by HLA-C and specific for CMV.

From the reads, TCRdb called clonotypes with MiXCR, one entry per CDR3 protein. The sample carries approximately 350,000 distinct CDR3 sequences, just under 35% recorded once. Trimming removed 5 bases at V and 4 bases at J, with 15 bases between. Germline V gene sequence: CDR1 LGHDT, CDR2 YNNKEL (reference sequence). CDR3 length equals 15 residues. A word on this clonotype: The antigen is unknown.

The V and J genes are TRBV3-1 and TRBJ2-1; D assignment may be TRBD1 or TRBD2 (5 bases each). The sequence derives from a human donor in good health (CMV status not recorded). Some clones in this sample may be carry-over from other donors' samples. The sample here was cultured PBMCs, taken from culture after CMV antigen stimulation. CDR3 nucleotides: TGTGCCAGCAGCAAAGTACACAGGACTTACAATGAGCAGTTCTTC. As protein: CASSKVHRTYNEQFF.